These 9 T cell receptor gamma chains came from one sample sequenced in a study of γδ T cells in repeated Plasmodium falciparum infection. Vgamma9/Vdelta2+ and Vdelta2-negative gammadelta T cells were flow-sorted from PBMC for bulk sequencing. TCRdb reran clone calling via CATT on the multiplex PCR reads. The sample gives 30,000 or so gamma-chain clones, around 1.4% of which show up once; less than 20% is in the top ten. The material sequenced was gamma-delta T cells from blood. The receptors were sampled from a pool of human donors (malaria-infected and uninfected, not separated).

This clone showed up many times. It differs at one base from a far larger clone, so likely a read error. The sample holds other DNA sequences that translate to the same CDR3. For the CDR3, the DNA is TGTGCCACCTGGGATACCCGGCCCCAAGGTTCACCCTGTGAACCCTATTATAAGAAACTCTTT. It yields the protein CATWDTRPQGSPCEPYYKKLF. The rearrangement joins TRGV8 to TRGJ1 or TRGJ2. Because TCRdb records no J gene, it was assigned here through a match of the DNA to germline. This CDR3 has 21 amino acids. The J segment lost 4 bases and the V segment lost 2 bases, leaving 29 bases of the junction unmatched. The germline gives CDR1 VENAVY, CDR2 YDSYNSRV.

A few counts support this clone. This probably arose from a read error, given a far larger clone one base away. Distinct nucleotide sequences in the sample also encode this CDR3. J gene calling gave no result, while the V gene is TRGV2. From germline, CDR1 is EGSNGY and CDR2 YDSYNSKV. This CDR3 region has 13 residues. CDR3 residues: CATFRLSDWIKTF. For the CDR3, the DNA is TGTGCCACCTTTCGATTAAGTGATTGGATCAAAACGTTT.

This clone came up a few times. The TCRdb record carries a much larger clone's protein, which differs from this DNA's translation at residue 3; a read error is the likely cause, and the protein listed here is the DNA translation. The chain links TRGV8 to TRGJ1 or TRGJ2. TCRdb records no J gene; here it was assigned by comparing the DNA to germline. There are 12 residues in the CDR3. Germline CDR1 VENAVY, CDR2 YDSYNSRV. CDR3 residues: CASWDSGYKKLF. The CDR3 coding sequence is TGTGCCTCCTGGGATAGCGGATATAAGAAACTCTTT.

This clone occurred many times. The protein in TCRdb stems from a much larger clone and differs at residue 5 from this DNA's translation, likely a read error; here the protein is translated from the DNA. The V and J genes are TRGV2 and TRGJ1 or TRGJ2. From germline, CDR1 is EGSNGY and CDR2 YDSYNSKV. The CDR3 totals 12 residues. The CDR3 reads CATWAGDSAKLF. CDR3 DNA sequence: TGTGCCACCTGGGCCGGGGATAGTGCGAAACTCTTT.

To note about this clone: The mismatch at residue 3 between this DNA's translation and the TCRdb protein of a much larger clone likely reflects a read error; the protein shown is translated from the DNA. The chain recombines TRGV4 with TRGJ1 or TRGJ2. This CDR3 comprises 13 residues. In germline, CDR1 is EGSTGY, CDR2 YDSYTSSV. CDR3 DNA: TGTGCCCCCTGGGATGAATCGAACTATAAGAAACTCTTT. Protein: CAPWDESNYKKLF.

The rearrangement joins TRGV4 to TRGJ1 or TRGJ2. The J gene, not given by TCRdb, was assigned here from a germline match of the nucleotide sequence. V shed 6 bases and J 9 bases; nucleotides not matched to a gene: 14. Germline CDR1 EGSTGY, CDR2 YDSYTSSV. This CDR3 comprises 13 residues. The CDR3 coding sequence is TGTGCCACCTGGACGGGATGGGGCTCTAAGAAACTCTTT. Its translation is CATWTGWGSKKLF.

A remark on this clone: Being one base from a much bigger clone, this may be a read error. No DNA is shown, since the ends of the CDR3 on it are uncertain; the CDR3 is the one TCRdb lists. The J gene was not called, though the V gene is TRGV9. Germline V gives CDR1 GITISATS, CDR2 ISYDGTV (reference sequence). The CDR3 length is 31 residues, termini included. This chain's CDR3 is CALWEIIIIRNSLAVGQHLLSQVSIGRIQHF.

This clone was found many times. TCRdb shows a much larger clone's protein in place of this DNA's translation, and the two differ at residue 11, likely through a read error; the protein shown is translated from the DNA. This chain links TRGV9 with TRGJP. No J gene was available from TCRdb, and it was assigned here by a germline match of the DNA. Germline V gives CDR1 GITISATS, CDR2 ISYDGTV (reference sequence). CDR3 length equals 16 residues. This CDR3 reads CALWGSHQLGRKIKVF. The DNA of the CDR3 is TGTGCCTTGTGGGGCTCGCATCAGTTGGGCAGAAAAATCAAGGTATTT.

The sample holds many counts of this clone. The mismatch at residue 9 between this DNA's translation and the TCRdb protein of a much larger clone likely reflects a read error; the protein shown is translated from the DNA. V usage is TRGV3 and J usage is TRGJP2. Per the germline V gene, CDR1 is VTNTFY and CDR2 is YDVSTARD (reference sequence). The CDR3 extends over 13 amino acids. The chain's CDR3 is CATWDLIDGIKTF. CDR3 nucleotide sequence: TGTGCCACCTGGGACCTGATTGATGGGATCAAGACGTTT.